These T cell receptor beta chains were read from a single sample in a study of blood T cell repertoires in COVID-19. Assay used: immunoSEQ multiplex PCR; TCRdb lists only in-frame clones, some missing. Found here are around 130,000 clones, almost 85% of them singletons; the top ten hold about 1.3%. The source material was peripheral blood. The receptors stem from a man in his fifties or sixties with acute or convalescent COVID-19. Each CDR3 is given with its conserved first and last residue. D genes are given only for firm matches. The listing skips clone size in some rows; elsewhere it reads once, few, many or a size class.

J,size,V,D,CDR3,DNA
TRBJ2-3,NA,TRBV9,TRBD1,CASSVGQSTDTQYF,TGTGCCAGCAGCGTGGGACAGAGCACAGATACGCAGTATTTT
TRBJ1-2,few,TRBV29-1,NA,CSVGDSGGYTF,TGCAGCGTTGGGGACTCGGGCGGCTACACCTTC
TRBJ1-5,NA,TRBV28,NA,CASTLTGINQPQHF,TGTGCCAGCACGCTCACAGGGATCAATCAGCCCCAGCATTTT
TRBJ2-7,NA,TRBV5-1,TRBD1,CASSLEDRADEQYF,TGCGCCAGCAGCTTAGAGGACAGGGCGGACGAGCAGTACTTC
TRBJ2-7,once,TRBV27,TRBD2,CASSLSHGTRVYEQYF,TGTGCCAGCAGTTTATCCCACGGGACTAGGGTCTACGAGCAGTACTTC
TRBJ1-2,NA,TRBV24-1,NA,CATSDSDRNYGYTF,TGTGCCACCAGTGATTCAGACAGAAACTATGGCTACACCTTC
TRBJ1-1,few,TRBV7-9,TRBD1,CASTRRQGRNTEAFF,TGTGCCAGCACCCGAAGACAGGGACGGAACACTGAAGCTTTCTTT
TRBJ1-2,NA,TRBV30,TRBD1,CAWRWGRGLMRSYGYTF,TGTGCCTGGAGGTGGGGCAGGGGGCTGATGCGGAGCTATGGCTACACCTTC
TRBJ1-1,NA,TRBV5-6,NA,CASSLIGGGTEAFF,TGTGCCAGCAGCTTGATAGGGGGAGGGACTGAAGCTTTCTTT
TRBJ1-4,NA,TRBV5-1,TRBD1,CASSAGTVATNEKLFF,TGCGCCAGCAGCGCCGGGACAGTTGCAACTAATGAAAAACTGTTTTTT
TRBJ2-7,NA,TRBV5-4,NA,CASSLGGTGDEQYF,TGTGCCAGCAGCTTGGGGGGTACGGGGGACGAGCAGTACTTC
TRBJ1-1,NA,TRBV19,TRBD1,CASSITGVNTEAFF,TGTGCCAGTAGTATTACAGGGGTGAACACTGAAGCTTTCTTT
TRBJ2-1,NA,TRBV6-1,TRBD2,CASSEAKGLAGYNEQFF,TGTGCCAGCAGTGAAGCGAAGGGACTAGCGGGGTACAATGAGCAGTTCTTC
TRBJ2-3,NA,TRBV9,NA,CASSPRYTSTDTQYF,TGTGCCAGCAGCCCCCGGTATACTAGCACAGATACGCAGTATTTT
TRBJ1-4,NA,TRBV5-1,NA,CASSLSGNNEKLFF,TGCGCCAGCAGCTTGTCGGGGAATAATGAAAAACTGTTTTTT
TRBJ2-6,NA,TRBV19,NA,CASSISDSYPGANVLTF,TGTGCCAGTAGTATATCAGACTCATACCCCGGGGCCAACGTCCTGACTTTC
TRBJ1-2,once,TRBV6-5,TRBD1,CASSEDRGIYYGYTF,TGTGCCAGCAGCGAGGACAGGGGAATTTACTATGGCTACACCTTC
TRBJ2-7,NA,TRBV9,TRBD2,CASSESGRDYEQYF,TGTGCCAGCAGCGAGAGCGGGAGGGACTACGAGCAGTACTTC
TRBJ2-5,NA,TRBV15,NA,CATSRDLEETQYF,TGTGCCACCAGCAGAGATCTTGAAGAGACCCAGTACTTC
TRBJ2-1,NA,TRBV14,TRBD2,CASSQEVGGGQYNEQFF,TGTGCCAGCAGCCAAGAGGTTGGCGGGGGGCAGTACAATGAGCAGTTCTTC
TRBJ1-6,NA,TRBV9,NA,CASSTSNSPLHF,TGTGCCAGCAGCACCAGTAATTCACCCCTCCACTTT
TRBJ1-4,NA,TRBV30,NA,CAWSLTAGNEKLFF,TGTGCCTGGAGTCTGACAGCCGGGAATGAAAAACTGTTTTTT
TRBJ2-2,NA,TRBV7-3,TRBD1,CASSLTIGTGEDGELFF,TGTGCCAGCAGCTTAACGATCGGGACAGGGGAGGACGGGGAGCTGTTTTTT
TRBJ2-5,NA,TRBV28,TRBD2,CASRLGGLAAARYETQYF,TGTGCCAGCAGACTCGGGGGACTAGCGGCAGCTCGGTACGAGACCCAGTACTTC
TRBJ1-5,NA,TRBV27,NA,CASSAQGASNQPQHF,TGTGCCAGCAGTGCACAGGGTGCGAGCAATCAGCCCCAGCATTTT
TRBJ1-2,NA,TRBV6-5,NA,CASTLQGSVYGYTF,TGTGCCAGCACCTTACAGGGTTCGGTATATGGCTACACCTTC
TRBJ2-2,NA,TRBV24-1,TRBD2,CATSDYTGGFAGELFF,TGTGCCACCAGTGATTATACGGGGGGTTTCGCCGGGGAGCTGTTTTTT
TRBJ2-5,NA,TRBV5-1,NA,CASSLLRLQETQYF,TGCGCCAGCAGCTTGTTGCGGCTTCAAGAGACCCAGTACTTC
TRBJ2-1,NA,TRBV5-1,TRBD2,CASSLVPSGSGSEQFF,TGCGCCAGCAGCTTGGTTCCTAGCGGGAGTGGGAGTGAGCAGTTCTTC
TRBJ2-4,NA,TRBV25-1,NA,CASKLQVLAKNIQYF,TGTGCCAGCAAATTGCAGGTGCTAGCCAAAAACATTCAGTACTTC
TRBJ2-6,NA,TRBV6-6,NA,CASSRQAYSGANVLTF,TGTGCCAGCAGTCGACAGGCTTACTCTGGGGCCAACGTCCTGACTTTC
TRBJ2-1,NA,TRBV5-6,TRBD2,CASSFVTSGHHEQFF,TGTGCCAGCAGCTTCGTGACTAGCGGCCACCATGAGCAGTTCTTC
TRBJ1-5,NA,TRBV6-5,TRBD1,CASWTGQKQPQHF,TGTGCCAGCTGGACAGGGCAAAAACAGCCCCAGCATTTT
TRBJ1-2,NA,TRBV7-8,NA,CASSLPGTYIGYTF,TGTGCCAGCAGCCTACCAGGGACATACATCGGCTACACCTTC
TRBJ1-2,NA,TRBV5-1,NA,CASSPPSNYGYTF,TGCGCCAGCAGCCCTCCGAGTAACTATGGCTACACCTTC
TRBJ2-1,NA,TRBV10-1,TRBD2,CASSGGLAGVNEQFF,TGCGCCAGCAGTGGGGGCCTAGCGGGAGTCAATGAGCAGTTCTTC
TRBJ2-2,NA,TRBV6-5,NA,CASMNRVNTGELFF,TGTGCCAGCATGAACAGGGTAAACACCGGGGAGCTGTTTTTT